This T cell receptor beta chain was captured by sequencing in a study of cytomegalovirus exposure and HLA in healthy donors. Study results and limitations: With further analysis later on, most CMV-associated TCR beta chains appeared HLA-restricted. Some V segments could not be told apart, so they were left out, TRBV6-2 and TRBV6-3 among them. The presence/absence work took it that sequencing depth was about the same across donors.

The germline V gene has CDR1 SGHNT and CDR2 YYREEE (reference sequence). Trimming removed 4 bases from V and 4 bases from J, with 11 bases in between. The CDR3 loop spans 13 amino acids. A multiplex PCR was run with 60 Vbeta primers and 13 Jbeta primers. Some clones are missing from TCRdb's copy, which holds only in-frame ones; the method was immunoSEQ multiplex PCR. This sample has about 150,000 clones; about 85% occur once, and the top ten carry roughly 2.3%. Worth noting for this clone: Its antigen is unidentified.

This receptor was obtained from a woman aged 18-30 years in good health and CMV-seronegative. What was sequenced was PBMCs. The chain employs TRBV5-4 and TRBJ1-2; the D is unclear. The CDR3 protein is CASSPARGYGYTF. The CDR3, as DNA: TGTGCCAGCAGCCCCGCCCGCGGCTATGGCTACACCTTC.